This T cell receptor beta chain was captured in a study of cytomegalovirus exposure and HLA in healthy donors. The germline V gene encodes CDR1 KGHSH and CDR2 LQKENI. The CDR3 totals 14 residues. After removal of 0 bases from V and 4 bases from J, the junction contained 2 bases not matched to a gene. The study's findings and limits: It was confirmed in vitro that three of the CMV-associated chains were specific for CMV antigens.

As regards this clone: What it binds is unknown.

PCR used 60 Vbeta primers and 13 Jbeta primers. Sequencing used immunoSEQ multiplex PCR; TCRdb keeps in-frame clones, though not all of them. The repertoire includes nearly 300,000 clones, 70% to 90% of them detected once, and approximately 4.3% sits in the top ten. The TCR comes from a man aged 35 to 55 in good health and CMV-seropositive. The chain links TRBV18 to TRBJ2-5; TRBD2 matches 7 bases. The specimen was PBMCs. CDR3 in DNA: TGTGCCAGCTCACCACCCGCGGGAGCAGAGACCCAGTACTTC. It translates to CASSPPAGAETQYF.